One sample yielded the 19 T cell receptor beta chains listed below, sequenced in a study of human T cells and chemical hapten exposure. The sample's time point: pre-sensitization, week 0. The sample's treatment: therapeutic diphenylcyclopropenone sensitization with weekly scalp DPC. In TCRdb, the RACE reads were re-called with MiXCR into one record per CDR3 protein. In the table there are tens of thousands of distinct CDR3 sequences, roughly 9.7% of which are singletons. Material: whole blood, obtained in connection with sensitization to the hapten diphenylcyclopropenone (DPC). Receptors were obtained from a woman between 45 and 65 years old with alopecia areata. Some clones in this sample may be carry-over from other donors' samples.

V gene TRBV7-2 combines with J gene TRBJ2-7; D remains unclear. The CDR3 sequence is 14 residues long. Germline CDR1 reads SGHTA; CDR2 reads FQGNSA. V was trimmed by 1 base and J by 0 bases, leaving 7 bases between them. This CDR3 reads CASSLVPVSYEQYF. The CDR3 DNA sequence: TGTGCCAGCAGCTTAGTACCGGTCTCCTACGAGCAGTACTTC.

A few counts support this clonotype. This chain uses TRBV9 with TRBJ1-5; TRBD1 is a possible D gene (5 bases). CDR1 is SGDLS and CDR2 is YYNGEE in the germline V gene. The ends were cut back, 4 bases at V and 4 bases at J, with 9 bases in the middle. The CDR3 has 13 amino acids. CDR3 sequence: CASSSAGNQPQHF. CDR3 coding DNA: TGTGCCAGCAGCTCGGCAGGGAATCAGCCCCAGCATTTT.

This clonotype was seen repeatedly, ten times or more. The V and J genes are TRBV19 and TRBJ1-4; D is ambiguous. In germline, CDR1 is LNHDA, CDR2 SQIVND (reference sequence). The V and J ends lost 6 bases and 0 bases respectively, with 14 bases between them. The CDR3 loop spans 16 amino acids. The CDR3 bases are TGTGCCAGTAGCCCACCGGCTACGGCAACTAATGAAAAACTGTTTTTT. Protein product: CASSPPATATNEKLFF.

This clonotype was counted at least ten times. The chain links TRBV7-9 to TRBJ1-1; TRBD1 aligns across 7 bases. Germline lookup yields CDR1 SEHNR and CDR2 FQNEAQ (reference sequence). Trimming took 5 bases from V and 7 from J; bases not matched to a gene: 7. This CDR3 region has 13 residues. The CDR3 sequence is CASSGDSVSEAFF. The DNA of the CDR3 is TGTGCCAGCAGCGGGGACAGCGTCAGTGAAGCTTTCTTT. Using reference TRBV7-9 and TRBJ1-1 for the parts outside the CDR3, the full variable domain is DTGVSQNPRHKITKRGQNVTFRCDPISEHNRLYWYRQTLGQGPEFLTYFQNEAQLEKSRLLSDRFSAERPKGSFSTLEIQRTEQGDSAMYLCASSGDSVSEAFFGQGTRLTVV.

The gene calls are TRBV27 and TRBJ2-3; 7 bases map to TRBD2. Germline-derived CDR1 and CDR2 are MNHEY and SMNVEV (reference sequence). The CDR3 spans 14 residues. Trimming removed 4 bases from V and 4 bases from J; junction bases left unmatched: 5. DNA of the CDR3: TGTGCCAGCAGTTATGGCGGGAGATCAGATACGCAGTATTTT. This gives the protein CASSYGGRSDTQYF.

In DNA, the CDR3 is TGTGCCAGCAGCCGAGACCCTAAGACTGAAGCTTTCTTT. Translating it yields CASSRDPKTEAFF. V and J are TRBV13 and TRBJ1-1; D call uncertain. V lost 5 bases to trimming and J lost 5 bases, with 12 bases between them. The CDR3 has 13 amino acids. Germline loops: CDR1 PRHDT, CDR2 FYEKMQ (reference sequence).

This clonotype was observed many times. This sequence joins TRBV15 and TRBJ1-4; 7 positions match TRBD1. This CDR3 is built from 18 residues. V dropped 0 bases and J dropped 1; count of bases not matched to a gene: 8. Germline V gives CDR1 LNHNV, CDR2 YYDKDF (reference sequence). The CDR3 sequence: CATSRDLRAGGTNEKLFF. The CDR3 region has the DNA TGTGCCACCAGCAGAGATCTCCGGGCAGGGGGAACTAATGAAAAACTGTTTTTT.

This clonotype has ten or more counts. V is TRBV12-3 or TRBV12-4 and J is TRBJ2-5; D unresolved. Trimming cost V 7 bases and J 2 bases, with 11 bases left between them. The CDR3 loop spans 13 amino acids. CDR3 coding DNA: TGTGCCAGCACCCCTTCGGAACAAGAGACCCAGTACTTC. Translated: CASTPSEQETQYF.

The rearrangement links TRBV2 to TRBJ2-7; no firm D call. Germline V lookup: CDR1 SNHLY, CDR2 FYNNEI. This CDR3 has 11 amino acids. The V and J ends lost 8 bases and 9 bases respectively, with 14 bases between them. The CDR3: CASRQGVWQYF. As DNA, the CDR3 is TGTGCCAGCCGGCAAGGAGTGTGGCAGTACTTC.

A few counts support this clonotype. Being one base from a much bigger clone, this may be a read error. The chain links TRBV7-6 to TRBJ2-3; maybe TRBD1 (6 bases). Germline lookup yields CDR1 SGHVS and CDR2 FNYEAQ. The V and J ends lost 2 bases and 2 bases respectively, with 8 bases between them. The CDR3 length is 14 residues. CDR3 coding DNA: TGTGCCAGCAGCTTAAGGGGGACCACAGATACGCAGTATTTT. Translation: CASSLRGTTDTQYF.

This clonotype has a count of ten or more. The chain joins TRBV7-3 to TRBJ1-5; 10 positions match TRBD1. This CDR3 region has 17 residues. Looked up from germline, CDR1 is SGHTA and CDR2 is FQGTGA. J lost 1 base, V lost 5 bases, and 8 bases had no gene match. The CDR3 DNA is TGTGCCAGCAGCCCCCCGGGACAGGGGATCAGCAATCAGCCCCAGCATTTT. Translated, it gives CASSPPGQGISNQPQHF.

This chain uses TRBV3-1 with TRBJ2-5, with 11 bases that match TRBD1. The CDR3 runs 16 residues. J gave up 5 bases and V 0 bases, and 5 bases lay outside the gene matches. Germline values: CDR1 LGHDT, CDR2 YNNKEL (reference sequence). Here the CDR3 reads CASSQDTGTGGETQYF. CDR3 DNA: TGTGCCAGCAGCCAAGACACCGGGACAGGGGGTGAGACCCAGTACTTC.

The table lists this clonotype with many counts. The V gene is TRBV28, the J gene TRBJ1-6; D ambiguous. The V gene lost 3 bases and the J gene lost 7 bases, with 4 bases spanning the gap. This CDR3 contains 12 residues. Germline assignment: CDR1 MDHEN and CDR2 SYDVKM. The CDR3 spells CASSFGNSPLHF. The CDR3 nucleotides are TGTGCCAGCAGTTTTGGAAATTCACCCCTCCACTTT.

This clonotype was detected many times. The V call is TRBV7-2, the J call TRBJ2-2; D is undetermined. The CDR3 spans 13 residues. CDR1 is SGHTA and CDR2 is FQGNSA in the germline V gene. V lost 4 bases and J 6 bases, leaving 9 bases between the germline ends. This CDR3 is CASSSVRSGELFF. For the CDR3, the DNA is TGTGCCAGCAGCTCAGTCAGGTCCGGGGAGCTGTTTTTT.

The chain carries TRBV29-1 and TRBJ2-1; tentative D call: TRBD2 (6 bases). The CDR3 is made up of 14 amino acids. V lost 7 bases, J lost 0 bases, and 13 bases lay in between. From germline, CDR1 is SQVTM and CDR2 ANQGSEA. The DNA for the CDR3 is TGCAGCGCCGGGGAGGCGAGCTCCTACAATGAGCAGTTCTTC. The encoded protein is CSAGEASSYNEQFF.

V usage is TRBV20-1 and J usage is TRBJ1-5; D unresolved. This CDR3 is built from 15 residues. The V end lost 6 bases, the J end lost 3 bases, and 18 bases lay between the germline ends. Germline V gives CDR1 DFQATT, CDR2 SNEGSKA (reference sequence). The CDR3 sequence is CSARGGGRPNQPQHF. DNA for the CDR3: TGCAGTGCACGGGGAGGCGGACGGCCCAATCAGCCCCAGCATTTT.

This clonotype was counted at least ten times. This chain joins TRBV20-1 and TRBJ2-7; 10 bases line up with TRBD2. The CDR3 extends over 15 amino acids. CDR1 is DFQATT, CDR2 SNEGSKA, per germline (reference sequence). J was trimmed by 2 bases and V by 5 bases; bases with no gene match: 9. As DNA, the CDR3 is TGCAGTGCTTCCCCTAGCGGGGGCCTCACCTACGAGCAGTACTTC. Translation: CSASPSGGLTYEQYF.

This chain connects TRBV6-5 to TRBJ1-4; TRBD1 matches at 7 bases. V trimming: 6 bases; J trimming: 7 bases; junction bases outside the gene matches: 2. The CDR3 is 12 amino acids. Germline assignment: CDR1 MNHEY and CDR2 SVGAGI. DNA for the CDR3: TGTGCCAGCAGGACAGGGTTTGAAAAACTGTTTTTT. Protein product: CASRTGFEKLFF.

CDR3 nucleotides: TGCAGTGCTAGGGGGACCGCAGGGACAGATACGCAGTATTTT. It codes for CSARGTAGTDTQYF. V usage is TRBV20-1 and J usage is TRBJ2-3; D may match TRBD1 or TRBD2 (5 bases each). Germline loops: CDR1 DFQATT, CDR2 SNEGSKA (reference sequence). This CDR3 comprises 14 residues. V lost 3 bases to trimming and J lost 3 bases, with 13 bases between them.